The clone carrying this TCR beta chain was detected only a few times. This CDR3 has 14 residues. The germline gives CDR1 LGHDT, CDR2 YNNKEL (reference sequence). V gave up 6 bases and J gave up 5 bases, with 11 bases separating them. The data belong to a study of response to subunit inactivated influenza vaccine. One entry per CDR3 protein results from TCRdb running MiXCR on the RT-PCR reads. The table records 500,000 to 600,000 distinct CDR3 sequences, around 13% of them present only once. The sequence derives from a man aged 45 to 65 who received an inactivated influenza vaccine. This chain uses TRBV3-1 with TRBJ1-6; D unresolved. The sample was PBMCs from blood, taken roughly 45 days after vaccination. This CDR3 is CASSLKVNNSPLHF. In DNA, the CDR3 is TGTGCCAGCAGTCTAAAGGTGAATAATTCACCCCTCCACTTT.